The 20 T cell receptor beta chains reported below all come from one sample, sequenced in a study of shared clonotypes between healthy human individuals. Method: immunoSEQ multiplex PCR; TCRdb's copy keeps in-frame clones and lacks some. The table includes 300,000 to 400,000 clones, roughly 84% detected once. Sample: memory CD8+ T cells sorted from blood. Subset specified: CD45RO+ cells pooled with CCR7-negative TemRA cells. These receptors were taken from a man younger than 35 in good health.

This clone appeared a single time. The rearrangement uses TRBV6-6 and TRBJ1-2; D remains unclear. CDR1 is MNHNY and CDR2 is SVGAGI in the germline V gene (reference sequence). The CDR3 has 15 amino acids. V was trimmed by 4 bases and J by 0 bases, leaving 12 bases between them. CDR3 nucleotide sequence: TGTGCCAGCAGTTTACTGGACGGCCCTAACTATGGCTACACCTTC. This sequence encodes CASSLLDGPNYGYTF.

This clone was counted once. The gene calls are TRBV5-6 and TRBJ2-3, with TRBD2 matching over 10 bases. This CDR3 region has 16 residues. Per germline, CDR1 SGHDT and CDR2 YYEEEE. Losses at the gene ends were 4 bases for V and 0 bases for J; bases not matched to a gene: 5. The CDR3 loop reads CASSLMTSGSTDTQYF. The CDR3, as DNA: TGTGCCAGCAGCCTAATGACTAGCGGGAGCACAGATACGCAGTATTTT. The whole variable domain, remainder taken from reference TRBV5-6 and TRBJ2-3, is DAGVTQSPTHLIKTRGQQVTLRCSPKSGHDTVSWYQQALGQGPQFIFQYYEEEERQRGNFPDRFSGHQFPNYSSELNVNALLLGDSALYLCASSLMTSGSTDTQYFGPGTRLTVL.

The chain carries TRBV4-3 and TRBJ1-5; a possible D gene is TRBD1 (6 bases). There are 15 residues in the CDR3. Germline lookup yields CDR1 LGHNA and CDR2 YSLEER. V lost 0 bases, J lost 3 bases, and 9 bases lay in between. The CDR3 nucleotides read TGCGCCAGCAGCCAAGAGGCAGGGGCCAATCAGCCCCAGCATTTT. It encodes CASSQEAGANQPQHF.

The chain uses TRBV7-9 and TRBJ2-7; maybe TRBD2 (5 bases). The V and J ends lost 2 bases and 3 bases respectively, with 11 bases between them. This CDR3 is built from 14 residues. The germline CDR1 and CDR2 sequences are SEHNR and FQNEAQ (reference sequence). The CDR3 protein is CASSLSAGIYEQYF. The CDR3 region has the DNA TGTGCCAGCAGCTTATCGGCCGGGATCTACGAGCAGTACTTC.

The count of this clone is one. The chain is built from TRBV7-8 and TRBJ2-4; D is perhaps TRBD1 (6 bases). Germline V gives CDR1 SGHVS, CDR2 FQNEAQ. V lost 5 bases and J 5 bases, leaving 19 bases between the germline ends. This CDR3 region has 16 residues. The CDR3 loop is CASSLRISNRENIQYF. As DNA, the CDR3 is TGTGCCAGCAGCCTGAGGATCAGTAACAGGGAAAACATTCAGTACTTC.

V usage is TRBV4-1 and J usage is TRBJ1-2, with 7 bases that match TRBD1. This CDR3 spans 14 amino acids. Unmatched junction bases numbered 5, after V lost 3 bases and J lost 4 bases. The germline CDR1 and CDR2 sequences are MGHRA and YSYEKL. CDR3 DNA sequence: TGCGCCAGCAGCCATAGGACAGGCCCCTATGGCTACACCTTC. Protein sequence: CASSHRTGPYGYTF.

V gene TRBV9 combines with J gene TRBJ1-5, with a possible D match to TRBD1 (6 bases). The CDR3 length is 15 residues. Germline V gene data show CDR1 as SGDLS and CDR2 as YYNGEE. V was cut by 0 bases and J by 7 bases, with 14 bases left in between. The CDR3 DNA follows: TGTGCCAGCAGCGTAGGGGGGGCGCCTGGGCAGCCCCAGCATTTT. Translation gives CASSVGGAPGQPQHF.

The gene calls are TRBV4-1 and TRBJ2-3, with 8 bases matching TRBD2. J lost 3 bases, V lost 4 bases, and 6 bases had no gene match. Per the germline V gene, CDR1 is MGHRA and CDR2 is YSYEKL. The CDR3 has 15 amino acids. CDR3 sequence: CASSPAGGGTDTQYF. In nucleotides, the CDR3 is TGCGCCAGCAGCCCGGCGGGAGGTGGAACAGATACGCAGTATTTT.

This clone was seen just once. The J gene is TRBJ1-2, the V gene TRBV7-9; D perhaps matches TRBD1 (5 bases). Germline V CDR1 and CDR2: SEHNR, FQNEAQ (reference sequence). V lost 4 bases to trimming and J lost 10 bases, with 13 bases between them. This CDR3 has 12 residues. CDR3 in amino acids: CASSSEGSHYTF. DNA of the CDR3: TGTGCCAGCAGCTCAGAGGGGTCACACTACACCTTC.

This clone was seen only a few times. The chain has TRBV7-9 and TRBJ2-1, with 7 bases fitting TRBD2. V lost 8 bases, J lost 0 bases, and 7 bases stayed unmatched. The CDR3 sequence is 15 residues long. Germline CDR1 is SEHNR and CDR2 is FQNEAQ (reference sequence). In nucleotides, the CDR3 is TGTGCCAGCGGGAGGGCAGGGAGCTCCTACAATGAGCAGTTCTTC. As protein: CASGRAGSSYNEQFF.

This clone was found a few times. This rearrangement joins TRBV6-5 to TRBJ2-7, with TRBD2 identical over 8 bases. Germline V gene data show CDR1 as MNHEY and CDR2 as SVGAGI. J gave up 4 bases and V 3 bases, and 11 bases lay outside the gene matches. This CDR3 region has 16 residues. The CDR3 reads CASSYVLAGGLYEQYF. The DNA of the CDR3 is TGTGCCAGCAGTTATGTCTTGGCGGGAGGTTTGTACGAGCAGTACTTC.

The CDR3 DNA is TGTGCCAGCAGCCCAGGGGACAGCGGGTTTCCAGATACGCAGTATTTT. The encoded protein is CASSPGDSGFPDTQYF. This chain joins TRBV5-4 and TRBJ2-3; a possible D gene is TRBD1 (7 bases). The CDR3 covers 16 residues. From germline, CDR1 is SGHNT and CDR2 YYREEE (reference sequence). Trimming took 4 bases from V and 4 from J, leaving 19 bases between them. Drawing the rest from reference TRBV5-4 and TRBJ2-3, the complete variable domain is ETGVTQSPTHLIKTRGQQVTLRCSSQSGHNTVSWYQQALGQGPQFIFQYYREEENGRGNFPPRFSGLQFPNYSSELNVNALELDDSALYLCASSPGDSGFPDTQYFGPGTRLTVL.

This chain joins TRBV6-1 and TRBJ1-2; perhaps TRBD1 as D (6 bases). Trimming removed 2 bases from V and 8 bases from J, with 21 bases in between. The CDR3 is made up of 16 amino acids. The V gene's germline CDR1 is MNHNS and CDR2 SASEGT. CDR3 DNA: TGTGCCAGCAGTGAATACCTCTGGGGGCGACTTGGGGGCTACACCTTC. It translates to CASSEYLWGRLGGYTF.

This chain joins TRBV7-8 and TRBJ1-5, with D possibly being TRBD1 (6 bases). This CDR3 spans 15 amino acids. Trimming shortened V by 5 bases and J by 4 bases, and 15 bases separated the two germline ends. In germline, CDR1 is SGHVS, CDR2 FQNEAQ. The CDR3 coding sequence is TGTGCCAGCAGCGTAACGGGGGCCTTTAATCAGCCCCAGCATTTT. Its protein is CASSVTGAFNQPQHF.

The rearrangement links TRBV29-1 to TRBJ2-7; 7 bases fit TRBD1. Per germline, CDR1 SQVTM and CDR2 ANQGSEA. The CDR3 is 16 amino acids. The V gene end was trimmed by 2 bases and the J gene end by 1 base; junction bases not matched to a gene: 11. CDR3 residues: CSVEPLEGAKSYEQYF. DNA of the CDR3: TGCAGCGTTGAACCACTCGAGGGGGCGAAGTCCTACGAGCAGTACTTC.

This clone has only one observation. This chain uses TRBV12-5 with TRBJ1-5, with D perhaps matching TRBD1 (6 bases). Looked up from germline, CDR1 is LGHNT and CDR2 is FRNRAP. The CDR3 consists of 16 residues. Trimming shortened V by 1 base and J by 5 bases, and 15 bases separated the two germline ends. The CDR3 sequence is CASGLEPWTAHQPQHF. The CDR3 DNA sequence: TGTGCTAGTGGTTTGGAACCGTGGACAGCTCATCAGCCCCAGCATTTT.

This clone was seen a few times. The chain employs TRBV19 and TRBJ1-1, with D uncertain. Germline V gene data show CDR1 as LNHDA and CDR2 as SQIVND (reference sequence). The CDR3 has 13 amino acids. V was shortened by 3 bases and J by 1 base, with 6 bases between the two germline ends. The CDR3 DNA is TGTGCCAGTAGTATGGAGGGGAACACTGAAGCTTTCTTT. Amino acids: CASSMEGNTEAFF.

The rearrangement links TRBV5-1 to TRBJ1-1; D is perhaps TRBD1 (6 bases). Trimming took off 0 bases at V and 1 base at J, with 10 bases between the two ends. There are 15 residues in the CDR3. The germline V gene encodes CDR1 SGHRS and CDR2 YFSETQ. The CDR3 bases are TGCGCCAGCAGCTTGGATGGGACAACGAACACTGAAGCTTTCTTT. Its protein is CASSLDGTTNTEAFF.

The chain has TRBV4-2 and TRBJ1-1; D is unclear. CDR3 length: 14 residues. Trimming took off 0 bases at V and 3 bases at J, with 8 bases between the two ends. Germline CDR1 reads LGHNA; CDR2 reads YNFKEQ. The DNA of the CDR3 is TGTGCCAGCAGCCAAGATAACGGGGACACTGAAGCTTTCTTT. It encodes CASSQDNGDTEAFF.

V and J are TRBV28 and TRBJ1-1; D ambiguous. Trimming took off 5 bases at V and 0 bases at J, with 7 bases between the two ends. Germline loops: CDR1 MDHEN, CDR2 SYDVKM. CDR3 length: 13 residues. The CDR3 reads CASSNYMNTEAFF. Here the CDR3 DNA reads TGTGCCAGCAGTAACTATATGAACACTGAAGCTTTCTTT.